A single T cell receptor beta chain is shown here with its context. The antigen is unknown. Random hexamers served to reverse transcribe about 0.5 to 1 ug RNA. TCRdb reprocessed the immunoSEQ multiplex PCR reads with MiXCR, giving one entry per CDR3 protein. The sample lists approximately 74,000 distinct CDR3 sequences; 94% were seen once. This CDR3 is 18 amino acids long. V was cut by 1 base and J by 4 bases, with 20 bases left in between. Germline V gene sequence: CDR1 PRHDT, CDR2 FYEKMQ (reference sequence). The sample is drawn from a study of CD8 T cells in Susac syndrome. Study background: Intravenous immunoglobulin alone or corticosteroids were being given to patients with Susac syndrome at blood draw, unless they were therapy-naive.

The study, taken as a whole, reports: Clonal expansion was present among Susac CD8+ cells. This expansion reached its peak in TEMRA cells and in active patients.

Negative isolation was applied to CD8+ and CD4+ T cells, and FACS enrichment was applied to TEMRA cells. Sequenced sample: CD8+ T cells from PBMCs. This receptor was identified in a human donor with Susac syndrome. This chain joins TRBV13 and TRBJ2-1; tentatively, D is TRBD1 or TRBD2 (5 bases each). DNA of the CDR3: TGTGCCAGCAGCTTAGTTGGGACCCGTACTCATACATACAATGAGCAGTTCTTC. This codes for CASSLVGTRTHTYNEQFF. The entire variable domain, with the rest obtained from reference TRBV13 and TRBJ2-1, is as follows: AAGVIQSPRHLIKEKRETATLKCYPIPRHDTVYWYQQGPGQDPQFLISFYEKMQSDKGSIPDRFSAQQFSDYHSELNMSSLELGDSALYFCASSLVGTRTHTYNEQFFGPGTRLTVL.